The sequence of this T cell receptor beta chain was determined in a study of beta chain features in type 1 diabetes. Study summary: Examined across all samples were around 110,000,000 sorted cells.

As every portion of the isolated RNA was reverse transcribed, the sequencing read expressed TCRB transcripts. Here immunoSEQ multiplex PCR was the method, and the copy in TCRdb shows in-frame clones only, minus some. This repertoire shows 900,000 or so clones, under 20% found once; its top ten account for around 0.02%. Germline-derived CDR1 and CDR2 are MDHEN and SYDVKM. The V end lost 0 bases, the J end lost 2 bases, and 10 bases lay between the germline ends. This CDR3 is 15 amino acids long. Notes on the study in general: No resolution was reached here on whether HLA type influences TCRB rearrangement. Within each of all four CD4+ subsets, Type 1 diabetes patients had TCRB CDR3s that were moderately but significantly shorter.

Worth noting for this clone: Its antigen remains unidentified.

This TCR derives from a woman under 30 in good health. The V gene is TRBV28, the J gene TRBJ2-5; D not certain. The sample comprised naive CD4+ T cells from blood. In DNA, the CDR3 is TGTGCCAGCAGTTTATGGAGAGTACCACAAGAGACCCAGTACTTC. Protein: CASSLWRVPQETQYF.